This TCR beta chain was sequenced during a study of T-cell memory formation after mild COVID-19. General study points: CD4+ contracting clones lay mainly in CM and EM, CD8+ ones in EMRA. Among clones peaking at day 37 in the second wave, SARS-CoV-2 specificity remained unconfirmed.

Per the germline V gene, CDR1 is SEHNR and CDR2 is FQNEAQ (reference sequence). V was clipped by 5 bases and J by 2 bases, with 22 bases between them. This CDR3 spans 18 amino acids. The 5'RACE method, run with constant-segment primers, produced TCR alpha and TCR beta cDNA libraries (carrying sample barcodes and UMIs). TCRdb recomputed calls from the 5' RACE reads with MiXCR, one row per CDR3 protein. The repertoire consists of 580,000 or so distinct CDR3 sequences, with 15% to 20% occurring once and the leading ten covering roughly 7.7%. Comment on this clonotype: Its target is unknown.

This clonotype was obtained from an adult woman who had mild COVID-19 (a few samples of this study predate the infection). Cell type and time point are not known. Sequencing used PBMCs or a T cell subset sorted from them (not recorded which). The rearrangement joins TRBV7-9 to TRBJ1-3; tentative D call: TRBD1 (6 bases). The CDR3 loop is CASSGGRDIPRTGNTIYF. In DNA form, the CDR3 reads TGTGCCAGCAGCGGGGGTCGGGACATCCCTCGGACTGGAAACACCATATATTTT.